This T cell receptor (beta chain) was observed in a study of T cell responses to AZD1222 COVID-19 vaccine. Notes on the study in general: Following two doses of AZD1222, Spike-specific TCR breadth and depth rose.

With respect to this clone: What it binds is not known.

Profiling relied on immunoSEQ multiplex PCR, and the TCRdb table lists in-frame clones only, not all of them. The data contain roughly 150,000 clones, roughly 89% of them singletons. CDR3 length equals 13 residues. Trimming removed 4 bases from V and 1 base from J, with 5 bases in between. Per the germline V gene, CDR1 is LGHDT and CDR2 is YNNKEL (reference sequence). The rearrangement joins TRBV3-1 (or the pseudogene TRBV3-2) to TRBJ2-1; D is ambiguous. The sequence was obtained from an adult in good health. The input for sequencing was peripheral blood, taken on day 0 of AZD1222 vaccination. The CDR3 protein is CASSLWSYNEQFF. Written as DNA, the CDR3 is TGTGCCAGCAGCCTCTGGTCCTACAATGAGCAGTTCTTC.